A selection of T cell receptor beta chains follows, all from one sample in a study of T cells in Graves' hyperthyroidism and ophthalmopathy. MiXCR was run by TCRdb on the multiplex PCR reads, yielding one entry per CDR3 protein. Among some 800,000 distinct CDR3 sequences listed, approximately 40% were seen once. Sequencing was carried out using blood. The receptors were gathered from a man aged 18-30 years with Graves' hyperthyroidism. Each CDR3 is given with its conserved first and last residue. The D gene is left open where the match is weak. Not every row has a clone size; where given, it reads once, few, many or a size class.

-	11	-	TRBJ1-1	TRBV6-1	CAGSFGTEAFF	TGTGCCGGCTCCTTCGGGACTGAAGCTTTCTTT
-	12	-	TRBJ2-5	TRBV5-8	CASSLPLETQYF	TGTGCCAGCAGCTTGCCGCTAGAGACCCAGTACTTC
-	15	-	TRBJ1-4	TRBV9	CASSVGLTESEKLFF	TGTGCCAGCAGCGTAGGCCTGACTGAATCTGAAAAACTGTTTTTT
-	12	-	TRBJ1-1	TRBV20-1	CSGGGMNTEAFF	TGCAGTGGTGGAGGGATGAACACTGAAGCTTTCTTT
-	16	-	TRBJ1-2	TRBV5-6	CASSRGQQGPLYGYTF	TGTGCCAGCAGCCGCGGACAGCAAGGCCCCCTCTATGGCTACACCTTC
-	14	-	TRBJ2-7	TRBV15	CATSNPGDSYEQYF	TGTGCCACCAGCAATCCCGGGGACTCCTACGAGCAGTACTTC
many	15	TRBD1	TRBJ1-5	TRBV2	CASSSGTGFYQPQHF	TGTGCCAGCAGTTCCGGGACAGGTTTTTATCAGCCCCAGCATTTT
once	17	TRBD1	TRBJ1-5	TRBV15	CATSRAAGTGQPQPQHF	TGTGCCACCAGCAGGGCAGCAGGGACAGGGCAGCCTCAGCCCCAGCATTTT
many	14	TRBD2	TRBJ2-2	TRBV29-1	CSVGGLADTGELFF	TGCAGCGTTGGGGGACTAGCAGACACCGGGGAGCTGTTTTTT
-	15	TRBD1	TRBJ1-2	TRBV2	CASSWGQGPHYGYTF	TGTGCCAGCAGTTGGGGACAGGGGCCCCACTATGGCTACACCTTC
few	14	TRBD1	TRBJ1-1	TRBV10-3	CASRSTGARTEAFF	TGTGCCAGCAGGTCTACAGGGGCGAGGACTGAAGCTTTCTTT
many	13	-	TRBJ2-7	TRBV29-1	CSVRTDTTYEQYF	TGCAGCGTTCGGACGGACACTACCTACGAGCAGTACTTC
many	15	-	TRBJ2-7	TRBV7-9	CASSFRQGTSYEQYF	TGTGCCAGCAGCTTTAGGCAGGGGACCTCCTACGAGCAGTACTTC
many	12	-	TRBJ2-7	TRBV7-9	CASSSRSREQYF	TGTGCCAGCAGTTCTAGGAGCAGGGAGCAGTACTTC
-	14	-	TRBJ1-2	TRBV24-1	CATSQGSFNYGYTF	TGTGCCACCAGCCAGGGTTCATTCAACTATGGCTACACCTTC
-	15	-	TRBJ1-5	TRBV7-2	CASSTQGVGNQPQHF	TGTGCCAGCAGCACCCAGGGTGTGGGCAATCAGCCCCAGCATTTT
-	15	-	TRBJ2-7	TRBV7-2	CASSSVRGPSYEQYF	TGTGCCAGCAGCTCAGTCAGGGGCCCCTCCTACGAGCAGTACTTC
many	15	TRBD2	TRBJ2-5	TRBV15	CATSRDLADLETQYF	TGTGCCACCAGCAGAGACCTAGCGGACTTAGAGACCCAGTACTTC
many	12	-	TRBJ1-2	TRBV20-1	CSATPGDYGYTF	TGCAGTGCCACCCCCGGCGACTATGGCTACACCTTC
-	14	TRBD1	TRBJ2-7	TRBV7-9	CASSSADRGREQYF	TGTGCCAGCAGCTCCGCGGACAGGGGGCGCGAGCAGTACTTC
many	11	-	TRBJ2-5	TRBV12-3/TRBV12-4	CAIGLGETQYF	TGTGCCATCGGGTTGGGAGAGACCCAGTACTTC
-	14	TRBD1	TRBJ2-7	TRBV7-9	CASSPTGALYEQYF	TGTGCCAGCAGCCCGACAGGGGCCCTTTACGAGCAGTACTTC
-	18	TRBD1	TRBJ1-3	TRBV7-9	CASSPGQGNFMTGNTIYF	TGTGCCAGCAGCCCAGGACAGGGGAATTTTATGACTGGAAACACCATATATTTT
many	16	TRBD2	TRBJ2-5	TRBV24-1	CATSDRVAGGLETQYF	TGTGCCACCAGTGATAGGGTAGCGGGAGGGTTAGAGACCCAGTACTTC
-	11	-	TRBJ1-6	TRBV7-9	CASRLSSPLHF	TGTGCCAGCAGGCTGAGTTCACCCCTCCACTTT
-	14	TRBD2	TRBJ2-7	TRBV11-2	CASSFGTRVFEQYF	TGTGCCAGCAGCTTCGGGACTAGAGTCTTCGAGCAGTACTTC
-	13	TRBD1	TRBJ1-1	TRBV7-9	CASSLSGQEGAFF	TGTGCCAGCAGCTTATCGGGACAGGAGGGAGCTTTCTTT
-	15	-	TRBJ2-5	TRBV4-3	CASSQPRAVGETQYF	TGCGCCAGCAGCCAACCTAGGGCGGTCGGGGAGACCCAGTACTTC
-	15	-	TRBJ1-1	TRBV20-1	CSAPGQLGRSAEAFF	TGCAGTGCTCCCGGACAGTTAGGTCGTAGCGCTGAAGCTTTCTTT
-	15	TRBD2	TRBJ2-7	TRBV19	CASSPGVAGLYEQYF	TGTGCCAGTAGCCCCGGGGTAGCGGGCCTCTACGAGCAGTACTTC
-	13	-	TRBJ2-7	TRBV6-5	CASSYSQRYEQYF	TGTGCCAGCAGTTACTCACAACGGTACGAGCAGTACTTC
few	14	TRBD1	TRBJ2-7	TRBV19	CASSATGGGYEQYF	TGTGCCAGTAGTGCGACAGGGGGGGGTTACGAGCAGTACTTC
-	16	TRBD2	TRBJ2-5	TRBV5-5	CASSLALAGGPETQYF	TGTGCCAGCAGCTTGGCCCTAGCGGGGGGTCCGGAGACCCAGTACTTC
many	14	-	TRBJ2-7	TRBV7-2	CASTRTPTSYEQYF	TGTGCCAGCACCAGGACCCCAACCTCCTACGAGCAGTACTTC
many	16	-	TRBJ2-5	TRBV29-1	CSVEDPPRLEGETQYF	TGCAGCGTTGAAGATCCCCCGAGACTAGAAGGAGAGACCCAGTACTTC
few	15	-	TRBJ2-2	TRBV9	CASSVGNSNTGELFF	TGTGCCAGCAGCGTAGGTAACAGTAACACCGGGGAGCTGTTTTTT
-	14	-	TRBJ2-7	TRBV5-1	CASSFGTTVYEQYF	TGCGCCAGCAGCTTCGGGACCACAGTCTACGAGCAGTACTTC
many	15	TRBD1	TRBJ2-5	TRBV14	CASSQEGDRVETQYF	TGTGCCAGCAGCCAAGAGGGGGACAGGGTTGAGACCCAGTACTTC
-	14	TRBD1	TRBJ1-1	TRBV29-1	CSVAPNRGGTEAFF	TGCAGCGTTGCCCCAAACAGGGGGGGCACTGAAGCTTTCTTT
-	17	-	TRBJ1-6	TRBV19	CASSMGRREIYNSPLHF	TGTGCCAGTAGTATGGGGCGGAGGGAAATCTATAATTCACCCCTCCACTTT
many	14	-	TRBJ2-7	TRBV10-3	CAISESTAGYEQYF	TGTGCCATCAGTGAGTCGACTGCTGGCTACGAGCAGTACTTC
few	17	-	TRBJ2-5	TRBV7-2	CASSQDQRGGYQETQYF	TGTGCCAGCAGCCAAGATCAAAGAGGGGGGTACCAAGAGACCCAGTACTTC
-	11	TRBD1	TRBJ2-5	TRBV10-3	CARGTGGTQYF	TGTGCCAGGGGGACAGGGGGGACCCAGTACTTC